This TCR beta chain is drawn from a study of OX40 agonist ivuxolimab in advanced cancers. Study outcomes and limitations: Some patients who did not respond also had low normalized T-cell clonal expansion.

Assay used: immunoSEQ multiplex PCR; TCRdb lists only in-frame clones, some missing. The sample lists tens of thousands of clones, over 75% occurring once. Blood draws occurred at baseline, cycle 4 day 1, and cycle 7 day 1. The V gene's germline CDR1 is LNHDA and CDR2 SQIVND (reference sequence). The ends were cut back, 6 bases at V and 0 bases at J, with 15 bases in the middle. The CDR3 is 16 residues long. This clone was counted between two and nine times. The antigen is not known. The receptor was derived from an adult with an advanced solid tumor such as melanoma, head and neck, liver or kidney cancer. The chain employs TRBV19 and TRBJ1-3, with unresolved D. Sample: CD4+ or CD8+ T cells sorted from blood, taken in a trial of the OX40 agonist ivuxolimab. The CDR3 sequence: CASSTSTAISGNTIYF. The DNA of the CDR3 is TGTGCCAGTAGCACTTCTACAGCAATCTCTGGAAACACCATATATTTT.